The 23 T cell receptor beta chains given below trace back to one sample, sequenced in a study of early T cells in non-severe SARS-CoV-2 infection. TCRdb re-analysed the 5' RACE reads in MiXCR, keeping a single row per CDR3 protein. The sample includes 40,000 or so distinct CDR3 sequences, around 6% seen only once; the top ten take approximately 13%. The specimen sequenced was whole blood. All receptors derive from an adult who was a healthcare worker with PCR-confirmed SARS-CoV-2 infection or an uninfected control (not recorded which).

This clonotype was seen at least ten times. V and J are TRBV10-2 and TRBJ1-3, with TRBD1 matching 7 bases. V was clipped by 6 bases and J by 2 bases; unmatched bases: 4. Germline CDR1 reads WSHSY; CDR2 reads SAAADI. The CDR3 length is 14 residues. CDR3: CASRDREAGNTIYF. As DNA, the CDR3 is TGCGCCAGCAGAGACAGGGAGGCTGGAAACACCATATATTTT.

This clonotype was detected only a few times. This rearrangement joins TRBV10-3 to TRBJ2-1; TRBD1 matches at 9 bases. Trimming took 7 bases from V and 6 from J; bases not matched to a gene: 10. Germline assignment: CDR1 ENHRY and CDR2 SYGVKD. The CDR3 has 15 amino acids. The CDR3 sequence: CAIMPGQGSSNEQFF. DNA for the CDR3: TGTGCCATCATGCCGGGACAGGGATCTTCCAATGAGCAGTTCTTC.

This clonotype appeared a few times. The chain recombines TRBV2 with TRBJ2-2, with D perhaps TRBD2 (6 bases). The CDR3 runs to 14 residues. Germline CDR1 reads SNHLY; CDR2 reads FYNNEI. The V and J ends lost 7 bases and 1 base respectively, with 10 bases between them. CDR3 in amino acids: CASTEGLNTGELFF. The CDR3 DNA reads TGTGCCAGCACGGAGGGGCTGAACACCGGGGAGCTGTTTTTT. Full variable domain (missing parts from reference TRBV2 and TRBJ2-2): EPEVTQTPSHQVTQMGQEVILRCVPISNHLYFYWYRQILGQKVEFLVSFYNNEISEKSEIFDDQFSVERPDGSNFTLKIRSTKLEDSAMYFCASTEGLNTGELFFGEGSRLTVL.

In this sample, this clonotype turned up a few times. The chain links TRBV19 to TRBJ2-7; no clear D. V dropped 0 bases and J dropped 0 bases, with 3 bases sitting between them. This CDR3 has 13 amino acids. Germline V lookup: CDR1 LNHDA, CDR2 SQIVND (reference sequence). DNA of the CDR3: TGTGCCAGTAGTATAGAACTCTCCTACGAGCAGTACTTC. It codes for CASSIELSYEQYF.

The V and J genes are TRBV12-3 or TRBV12-4 and TRBJ2-7; 8 nucleotides agree with TRBD2. There are 16 residues in the CDR3. V shed 7 bases, J shed 3 bases, and the junction held 14 bases outside the gene matches. CDR3 loop: CASTPGGGGTYYEQYF. In DNA, the CDR3 is TGTGCCAGCACCCCGGGGGGGGGAGGTACCTACTACGAGCAGTACTTC.

The chain uses TRBV5-1 and TRBJ2-1; D may correspond to TRBD1 or TRBD2 (5 bases each). This CDR3 region has 15 residues. Germline CDR1 reads SGHRS; CDR2 reads YFSETQ. V was pared by 0 bases and J by 7 bases, with 14 bases between. The CDR3 loop is CASSLEGTGNNEQFF. CDR3 sequence (DNA): TGCGCCAGCAGCTTGGAGGGGACCGGAAATAATGAGCAGTTCTTC. The full variable domain, rest sourced from reference TRBV5-1 and TRBJ2-1, is KAGVTQTPRYLIKTRGQQVTLSCSPISGHRSVSWYQQTPGQGLQFLFEYFSETQRNKGNFPGRFSGRQFSNSRSEMNVSTLELGDSALYLCASSLEGTGNNEQFFGPGTRLTVL.

The genes are TRBV7-6 and TRBJ1-4, with D perhaps TRBD1 (6 bases). The V gene lost 5 bases and the J gene lost 13 bases, with 26 bases spanning the gap. CDR3 length equals 16 residues. The germline gives CDR1 SGHVS, CDR2 FNYEAQ. The CDR3 region is CASSPQPTGINRGLFF. DNA of the CDR3: TGTGCCAGCAGCCCCCAGCCCACAGGGATAAATCGGGGACTGTTTTTT.

This clonotype was seen ten or more times. The chain joins TRBV20-1 to TRBJ1-5; D gene unclear. Germline CDR1 DFQATT, CDR2 SNEGSKA (reference sequence). The CDR3 runs 13 residues. The V end was cut by 6 bases, the J end by 2 bases, with 11 bases between. In DNA, the CDR3 is TGCAGTGCACCCGAGAGAGGCAATCAGCCCCAGCATTTT. Its protein is CSAPERGNQPQHF.

This clonotype was counted a few times. The chain carries TRBV4-1 and TRBJ1-5; D is possibly TRBD1 (6 bases). V lost 4 bases to trimming and J lost 4 bases, with 14 bases between them. Per germline, CDR1 MGHRA and CDR2 YSYEKL. The length of the CDR3 is 15 residues. In nucleotides, the CDR3 is TGCGCCAGCAGCCCCTGGTCCGGGACAAATCAGCCCCAGCATTTT. Residues: CASSPWSGTNQPQHF.

Many counts were recorded for this clonotype. The genes are TRBV28 and TRBJ1-2; D remains unclear. Germline-derived CDR1 and CDR2 are MDHEN and SYDVKM. V was shortened by 6 bases and J by 1 base, with 9 bases between the two germline ends. The CDR3 is 13 amino acids. The CDR3 spells CASSPGINYGYTF. In DNA form, the CDR3 reads TGTGCCAGCAGCCCCGGAATTAACTATGGCTACACCTTC.

This clonotype was seen repeatedly, ten times or more. This sequence joins TRBV6-1 and TRBJ1-2; D remains unclear. V was shortened by 8 bases and J by 2 bases, with 6 bases between the two germline ends. The CDR3 totals 11 residues. CDR1 MNHNS and CDR2 SASEGT come from the germline V gene. The CDR3 here is CASRVNYGYTF. The DNA of the CDR3 is TGTGCCAGCCGGGTGAACTATGGCTACACCTTC.

The rearrangement uses TRBV5-1 and TRBJ2-3; D unresolved. V was cut by 0 bases and J by 4 bases, with 9 bases left in between. Looked up from germline, CDR1 is SGHRS and CDR2 is YFSETQ. The CDR3 spans 14 residues. CDR3 region: CASSLDGFPDTQYF. The CDR3 DNA is TGCGCCAGCAGCTTGGATGGCTTCCCAGATACGCAGTATTTT.

This clonotype was counted at least ten times. J is TRBJ1-3 and V is TRBV7-2; D gene unclear. The V end lost 1 base, the J end lost 0 bases, and 10 bases lay between the germline ends. CDR1 and CDR2 from the germline V gene are SGHTA and FQGNSA. This CDR3 is built from 16 residues. CDR3 sequence reads: CASSLDPGTSGNTIYF. CDR3 DNA sequence: TGTGCCAGCAGCTTAGATCCCGGAACCTCTGGAAACACCATATATTTT.

The V gene is TRBV29-1, the J gene TRBJ2-3; no firm D call. The V end lost 6 bases, the J end lost 5 bases, and 9 bases lay between the germline ends. This CDR3 comprises 11 residues. In germline, CDR1 is SQVTM, CDR2 ANQGSEA. CDR3 coding DNA: TGCAGCGTGAAAGAAAAAGATACGCAGTATTTT. Translation gives CSVKEKDTQYF.

In its sample, this clonotype was seen a few times. Here the CDR3 reads CASSQEPSGSPYNEQFF. For the CDR3, the DNA is TGCGCCAGCAGCCAAGAACCAAGCGGGAGTCCCTACAATGAGCAGTTCTTC. This chain connects TRBV4-3 to TRBJ2-1, with 8 nucleotides matching TRBD2. This CDR3 has 17 amino acids. Trimming removed 0 bases from V and 2 bases from J; junction bases left unmatched: 6. Germline V CDR1 and CDR2: LGHNA, YSLEER.

Only one count was recorded for this clonotype. The gene calls are TRBV18 and TRBJ2-2, with D perhaps given as TRBD1 or TRBD2 (6 bases each). This CDR3 has 14 residues. CDR1 KGHSH and CDR2 LQKENI come from the germline V gene. The V end was cut by 6 bases, the J end by 3 bases, with 11 bases between. CDR3 DNA sequence: TGTGCCAGCTCGCGGGACAAAGACACCGGGGAGCTGTTTTTT. It specifies CASSRDKDTGELFF.

This clonotype was detected only a few times. The V gene is TRBV5-4, the J gene TRBJ2-1; maybe TRBD2 (6 bases). The length of the CDR3 is 13 residues. Germline V CDR1 and CDR2: SGHNT, YYREEE (reference sequence). V lost 0 bases and J lost 7, with 8 bases in between. CDR3 sequence reads: CASSLDRENEQFF. CDR3 DNA: TGTGCCAGCAGCTTGGACCGGGAGAATGAGCAGTTCTTC.

V usage is TRBV9 and J usage is TRBJ2-2, with 11 positions matching TRBD2. The CDR3 has 16 residues. V shed 0 bases and J 5 bases; nucleotides not matched to a gene: 3. Germline values: CDR1 SGDLS, CDR2 YYNGEE. CDR3 bases: TGTGCCAGCAGCGTAGTGGCTAGCGGGGGGACCGGGGAGCTGTTTTTT. Its protein product is CASSVVASGGTGELFF.

This clonotype was picked up many times. This chain uses TRBV29-1 with TRBJ2-3, with a possible D match to TRBD1 (6 bases). The CDR3 is 14 amino acids. The germline gives CDR1 SQVTM, CDR2 ANQGSEA. Deletions cut 6 bases from V and 2 bases from J, with 15 bases between. CDR3 protein: CSVADRTSTDTQYF. CDR3 sequence (DNA): TGCAGCGTCGCTGACAGGACCTCCACAGATACGCAGTATTTT.

This clonotype turned up a few times. V usage is TRBV6-1 and J usage is TRBJ1-5; 9 bases are a match to TRBD1. Germline V lookup: CDR1 MNHNS, CDR2 SASEGT. The CDR3 is made up of 13 amino acids. V lost 8 bases, J lost 4 bases, and 3 bases stayed unmatched. The CDR3 loop reads CASGGQGNQPQHF. The CDR3, as DNA: TGTGCCAGCGGGGGACAGGGTAATCAGCCCCAGCATTTT.

This chain uses TRBV25-1 with TRBJ1-4; D is uncertain. Trimming cost V 3 bases and J 6 bases, with 11 bases left between them. Germline V lookup: CDR1 MGHDK, CDR2 SYGVNS. The CDR3 extends over 14 amino acids. The CDR3 DNA reads TGTGCCAGCAGTGATCGAGGTACTGATGAAAAACTGTTTTTT. Its translation: CASSDRGTDEKLFF. Complete variable domain (other parts from reference TRBV25-1 and TRBJ1-4): EADIYQTPRYLVIGTGKKITLECSQTMGHDKMYWYQQDPGMELHLIHYSYGVNSTEKGDLSSESTVSRIRTEHFPLTLESARPSHTSQYLCASSDRGTDEKLFFGSGTQLSVL.

This clonotype was counted at least ten times. The CDR3 region is CASSIGTAYGYTF. CDR3 in DNA: TGTGCCAGTAGTATCGGGACAGCCTATGGCTACACCTTC. The chain recombines TRBV19 with TRBJ1-2; TRBD1 matches at 7 bases. CDR3 size: 13 residues. The J segment lost 4 bases and the V segment lost 3 bases, leaving 2 bases of the junction unmatched. Germline CDR1 and CDR2: LNHDA and SQIVND (reference sequence).

Turning to this clonotype: Being one base from a much bigger clone, this may be a read error. The rearrangement uses TRBV20-1 and TRBJ2-2; the D gene is possibly TRBD1 (6 bases). The V end was cut by 5 bases, the J end by 2 bases, with 15 bases between. The germline gives CDR1 DFQATT, CDR2 SNEGSKA (reference sequence). The CDR3 is 15 amino acids. This chain's CDR3 is CSAGVSGVNTGELFF. The CDR3 bases are TGCAGTGCTGGAGTGTCAGGGGTAAACACCGGGGAGCTGTTTTTT.